The 30 T cell receptor beta chains listed next were all sequenced from one sample in a study of CD8+ T cells in alopecia areata (dated by TCRdb to between 2018 and 2020). Libraries came from the immunoSEQ multiplex PCR assay. For TCR sequencing, RNA was extracted from every sample and reverse transcribed into cDNA to serve as template. TCRdb mirrors the immuneACCESS table, restricted to in-frame sequences. Some clones are absent from its copies; in checked studies, under half trace to an unresolved V gene, and the reason for the others is unknown. This sample is represented by more than 90,000 clones; roughly 50% of them were singletons. The ten most abundant clones make up roughly 30% of the sample. This specimen's time point label, per the study, means: approximately 4 weeks on oral tofacitinib. The treatment or condition label on this specimen signifies: oral pan-JAK inhibitor, 5-10 mg twice daily.

Here the sequenced sample was CD8+ T cells sorted from blood, taken at week 4, from a patient treated with tofacitinib. These receptors originate from a human donor with alopecia areata.

The chain is built from TRBV27 and TRBJ1-2; D remains unclear. The CDR3 is made up of 13 amino acids. The germline CDR1 and CDR2 sequences are MNHEY and SMNVEV (reference sequence). With 0 bases removed from V and 8 bases from J, the gap between germline ends came to 10 bases. The CDR3 region has the DNA TGTGCCAGCAGTTTATCGGCCCGAGAGGGCTACACCTTC. Translated, it gives CASSLSAREGYTF.

This clone was counted between two and nine times. V is TRBV30 and J is TRBJ2-2; 12 nucleotides align to TRBD2. V was pared by 7 bases and J by 3 bases, with 6 bases of the junction left unmatched. Per germline, CDR1 GTSNPN and CDR2 SVGIG (reference sequence). The CDR3 loop spans 15 amino acids. The CDR3 bases are TGTGCCTTCGGACTAGCGGGGCTCGACACCGGGGAGCTGTTTTTT. It specifies CAFGLAGLDTGELFF.

This rearrangement joins TRBV29-1 to TRBJ1-5; 8 nucleotides align to TRBD1. Germline CDR1 is SQVTM and CDR2 is ANQGSEA. Unmatched junction bases numbered 15, after V lost 8 bases and J lost 0 bases. The CDR3 runs 17 residues. The CDR3: CSPGSRTGRPSNQPQHF. The DNA for the CDR3 is TGCAGCCCCGGCTCGAGGACAGGGCGACCTAGCAATCAGCCCCAGCATTTT. Full variable domain (remainder filled in from reference TRBV29-1 and TRBJ1-5): SAVISQKPSRDICQRGTSLTIQCQVDSQVTMMFWYRQQPGQSLTLIATANQGSEATYESGFVIDKFPISRPNLTFSTLTVSNMSPEDSSIYLCSPGSRTGRPSNQPQHFGDGTRLSIL.

The chain recombines TRBV29-1 with TRBJ2-7, with unresolved D. This CDR3 spans 12 amino acids. V lost 7 bases, J lost 2 bases, and 12 bases lay in between. Germline CDR1 reads SQVTM; CDR2 reads ANQGSEA. For the CDR3, the DNA is TGCAGCGCATCGGGTATCACCTACGAGCAGTACTTC. Protein product: CSASGITYEQYF.

The chain uses TRBV25-1 and TRBJ1-2, with 7 positions matching TRBD1. This CDR3 contains 13 residues. Germline lookup yields CDR1 MGHDK and CDR2 SYGVNS. The V segment lost 3 bases and the J segment 8 bases; nucleotides outside the gene matches: 6. The DNA for the CDR3 is TGTGCCAGCAGTGACACAGGGGAGGGAGGCTACACCTTC. Protein: CASSDTGEGGYTF.

This clone occurred a few times. The J gene is TRBJ2-3, the V gene TRBV15; D is undetermined. The V gene lost 3 bases and the J gene lost 6 bases, with 10 bases spanning the gap. The CDR3 sequence is 13 residues long. Germline CDR1 reads LNHNV; CDR2 reads YYDKDF (reference sequence). The CDR3 DNA follows: TGTGCCACCAGCAGGTCCTCCGGGGATACGCAGTATTTT. Protein product: CATSRSSGDTQYF.

This clone was seen a handful of times. The V call is TRBV29-1, the J call TRBJ2-1; D is perhaps TRBD1 or TRBD2 (5 bases each). Per the germline V gene, CDR1 is SQVTM and CDR2 is ANQGSEA. The germline V and J ends were trimmed by 2 bases and 6 bases, with 17 bases remaining between them. There are 15 residues in the CDR3. The CDR3 sequence is CSVELLTGAVNEQFF. In DNA form, the CDR3 reads TGCAGCGTTGAACTCTTAACCGGGGCGGTCAATGAGCAGTTCTTC.

The chain is built from TRBV10-3 and TRBJ2-1; D is tentatively TRBD1 or TRBD2 (5 bases each). V lost 3 bases, J lost 8 bases, and 11 bases lay in between. From germline, CDR1 is ENHRY and CDR2 SYGVKD. CDR3 length: 13 amino acids. The CDR3 nucleotides read TGTGCCATCAGTGATGGGGGTGAGGATGAGCAGTTCTTC. This gives the protein CAISDGGEDEQFF.

In DNA, the CDR3 is TGCGCCAGCAGCTTGGTAGGGGCCCCCTACGAGCAGTACTTC. It specifies CASSLVGAPYEQYF. The J gene is TRBJ2-7, the V gene TRBV5-1, with D perhaps TRBD1 (5 bases). With 0 bases removed from V and 2 bases from J, the gap between germline ends came to 9 bases. Germline V gene data show CDR1 as SGHRS and CDR2 as YFSETQ. The CDR3 runs to 14 residues.

J is TRBJ2-7 and V is TRBV29-1; TRBD1 matches at 9 bases. The CDR3 extends over 14 amino acids. Germline CDR1 reads SQVTM; CDR2 reads ANQGSEA. V lost 2 bases to trimming and J lost 4 bases; unmatched junction nucleotides: 6. CDR3 residues: CSVERGDRDYEQYF. CDR3 coding DNA: TGCAGCGTTGAAAGGGGGGACAGGGATTACGAGCAGTACTTC.

The rearrangement joins TRBV12-5 to TRBJ2-7; no reliable D call. Germline V gene data show CDR1 as LGHNT and CDR2 as FRNRAP. Trimming left V 10 bases short and J 5 bases short, with 18 bases between. This CDR3 comprises 13 residues. CDR3 sequence: CATLSPLMDEQYF. CDR3 DNA: TGTGCTACCCTCTCCCCACTTATGGACGAGCAGTACTTC.

The chain has TRBV29-1 and TRBJ2-7; the match to TRBD1 covers 7 bases. The CDR3 length is 15 residues. The V gene end was trimmed by 3 bases and the J gene end by 0 bases; junction bases not matched to a gene: 8. Germline V gene lookup returns CDR1 SQVTM and CDR2 ANQGSEA. The CDR3 loop is CSVEITGESSYEQYF. As DNA, the CDR3 is TGCAGCGTTGAGATAACAGGGGAAAGCTCCTACGAGCAGTACTTC.

This clone was picked up one time. This chain connects TRBV7-9 to TRBJ1-1, with TRBD1 matching over 7 bases. CDR3 length: 13 residues. Per the germline V gene, CDR1 is SEHNR and CDR2 is FQNEAQ (reference sequence). V lost 8 bases, J lost 8 bases, and 11 bases stayed unmatched. The CDR3 loop reads CASDPGGLFEAFF. The DNA of the CDR3 is TGTGCCAGCGACCCAGGGGGGCTTTTCGAAGCTTTCTTT.

Concerning this clone: The sample carries other DNA sequences with the same CDR3. This rearrangement joins TRBV4-3 to TRBJ2-7; D perhaps matches TRBD1 (6 bases). The CDR3 consists of 14 residues. The V end lost 0 bases, the J end lost 3 bases, and 9 bases lay between the germline ends. The germline V gene has CDR1 LGHNA and CDR2 YSLEER. DNA for the CDR3: TGCGCCAGCAGCCAAGACAGGGGCGTCTACGAGCAGTACTTC. It is translated as CASSQDRGVYEQYF.

The V gene is TRBV29-1, the J gene TRBJ2-6; D is undetermined. The CDR3 consists of 15 residues. The V gene's germline CDR1 is SQVTM and CDR2 ANQGSEA. Trimming took off 3 bases at V and 0 bases at J, with 9 bases between the two ends. The CDR3 DNA reads as TGCAGCGTTGACCAGTCCTTCTCTGGGGCCAACGTCCTGACTTTC. Protein product: CSVDQSFSGANVLTF.

V and J are TRBV19 and TRBJ1-2; tentatively, D is TRBD1 (5 bases). Trimming shortened V by 7 bases and J by 8 bases, and 17 bases separated the two germline ends. The CDR3 consists of 13 residues. Germline V gives CDR1 LNHDA, CDR2 SQIVND (reference sequence). As DNA, the CDR3 is TGTGCCAGTACCCCTTTCGGGGGGGAAGGCTACACCTTC. Translating gives CASTPFGGEGYTF.

The rearrangement joins TRBV29-1 to TRBJ1-2; no clear D gene. CDR3 size: 15 residues. The germline V gene encodes CDR1 SQVTM and CDR2 ANQGSEA. The V and J ends lost 1 base and 4 bases respectively, with 16 bases between them. The CDR3 protein is CSVEGAVTTSYGYTF. DNA for the CDR3: TGCAGCGTTGAAGGAGCAGTTACTACTAGCTATGGCTACACCTTC.

The genes are TRBV28 and TRBJ2-2, with TRBD2 identical over 8 bases. This CDR3 has 16 amino acids. The germline V gene encodes CDR1 MDHEN and CDR2 SYDVKM. Unmatched junction bases numbered 6, after V lost 3 bases and J lost 3 bases. The CDR3 here is CASSFPSGGYTGELFF. CDR3 nucleotide sequence: TGTGCCAGCAGTTTTCCCAGCGGGGGCTACACCGGGGAGCTGTTTTTT.

This clone turned up a few times. The V and J genes are TRBV29-1 and TRBJ2-7; D perhaps matches TRBD1 (5 bases). From germline, CDR1 is SQVTM and CDR2 ANQGSEA. The CDR3 extends over 12 amino acids. Between the trimmed V and J ends, which lost 5 bases and 2 bases, there was a span of 10 bases. CDR3 in DNA: TGCAGCGTTTCAGGGTCCCCCTACGAGCAGTACTTC. Encoded protein: CSVSGSPYEQYF.

This clone occurred a few times. This sequence joins TRBV29-1 and TRBJ1-6, with D hard to call. Trimming pared 0 bases from V and 6 bases from J, leaving 18 bases between. CDR1 and CDR2 from the germline V gene are SQVTM and ANQGSEA. The CDR3 is made up of 17 amino acids. The CDR3 protein is CSVEDLEGEKTNSPLHF. The CDR3 coding sequence is TGCAGCGTTGAAGATCTCGAGGGAGAGAAAACTAATTCACCCCTCCACTTT.

In its sample, this clone was seen a few times. The V gene is TRBV2, the J gene TRBJ2-6; D not resolved. CDR1 is SNHLY, CDR2 FYNNEI, per germline. The CDR3 length is 15 residues. The V end was cut by 4 bases, the J end by 0 bases, with 7 bases between. CDR3 protein: CASSAFDSGANVLTF. The CDR3 DNA sequence: TGTGCCAGCAGTGCCTTTGACTCTGGGGCCAACGTCCTGACTTTC.

There are a few counts of this clone. Written as DNA, the CDR3 is TGTGCCTGGAGTGTAACCGACAGCTTTGAAGCTTTCTTT. Its protein is CAWSVTDSFEAFF. The rearrangement uses TRBV30 and TRBJ1-1; possibly TRBD1 for D (5 bases). The CDR3 consists of 13 residues. CDR1 is GTSNPN and CDR2 is SVGIG in the germline V gene (reference sequence). Trimming shortened V by 0 bases and J by 7 bases, and 12 bases separated the two germline ends.

The gene calls are TRBV15 and TRBJ1-4, with D possibly being TRBD1 (5 bases). There are 14 residues in the CDR3. Germline CDR1 reads LNHNV; CDR2 reads YYDKDF (reference sequence). Trimming cost V 0 bases and J 8 bases, with 10 bases left between them. Written as DNA, the CDR3 is TGTGCCACCAGCAGAGATCGCAGGGTCGAAAAACTGTTTTTT. It translates to CATSRDRRVEKLFF.

The V and J genes are TRBV29-1 and TRBJ2-7; tentative D call: TRBD1 (5 bases). Per the germline V gene, CDR1 is SQVTM and CDR2 is ANQGSEA. The CDR3 runs to 13 residues. Trimming took off 3 bases at V and 3 bases at J, with 12 bases between the two ends. CDR3 amino acids: CSVDSQGGYEQYF. The CDR3 coding sequence is TGCAGCGTTGATTCCCAGGGCGGCTACGAGCAGTACTTC.

The chain employs TRBV30 and TRBJ2-5; perhaps D is TRBD1 or TRBD2 (6 bases each). The CDR3 extends over 17 amino acids. CDR1 GTSNPN and CDR2 SVGIG come from the germline V gene (reference sequence). V lost 5 bases and J 3 bases, leaving 25 bases between the germline ends. The CDR3 region is CAWSTGPAGSGEETQYF. CDR3 in DNA: TGTGCCTGGTCAACAGGGCCAGCGGGCTCGGGGGAAGAGACCCAGTACTTC.

The V call is TRBV7-9, the J call TRBJ1-2, with a weak D call TRBD1 (6 bases). The germline CDR1 and CDR2 sequences are SEHNR and FQNEAQ (reference sequence). The CDR3 sequence is 15 residues long. V lost 1 base to trimming and J lost 2 bases, with 11 bases between them. CDR3 DNA sequence: TGTGCCAGCAGCTTAGAGGACGGGACAAACTATGGCTACACCTTC. Translation: CASSLEDGTNYGYTF.

In this sample, this clone turned up a few times. This chain joins TRBV30 and TRBJ2-5; possibly TRBD1 for D (6 bases). CDR1 GTSNPN and CDR2 SVGIG come from the germline V gene (reference sequence). The CDR3 runs 14 residues. V lost 4 bases and J 2 bases, leaving 14 bases between the germline ends. CDR3 amino acids: CAWIPADRQETQYF. The CDR3 DNA is TGTGCCTGGATACCCGCCGACAGGCAAGAGACCCAGTACTTC.

The rearrangement joins TRBV30 to TRBJ2-7; 11 bases agree with TRBD1. This CDR3 has 15 amino acids. Germline CDR1 and CDR2: GTSNPN and SVGIG (reference sequence). Trimming removed 3 bases from V and 3 bases from J; junction bases left unmatched: 7. CDR3 sequence reads: CAWSSDRGLYYEQYF. CDR3 coding DNA: TGTGCCTGGAGCTCGGACAGGGGGCTTTACTACGAGCAGTACTTC.

This clone was seen a handful of times. The rearrangement uses TRBV30 and TRBJ2-3; D possibly corresponds to TRBD2 (5 bases). Trimming took off 1 base at V and 7 bases at J, with 6 bases between the two ends. Germline CDR1 is GTSNPN and CDR2 is SVGIG (reference sequence). CDR3 length equals 11 residues. The DNA of the CDR3 is TGTGCCTGGAGTGCGGGAAATACGCAGTATTTT. Protein: CAWSAGNTQYF.

J is TRBJ2-1 and V is TRBV14; D is perhaps TRBD2 (5 bases). V was clipped by 4 bases and J by 6 bases, with 13 bases between them. CDR3 length: 14 amino acids. Germline assignment: CDR1 SGHDN and CDR2 FVKESK. The CDR3 reads CASSREKWFNEQFF. DNA for the CDR3: TGTGCCAGCAGCCGGGAGAAGTGGTTCAATGAGCAGTTCTTC. Filled out from reference TRBV14 and TRBJ2-1, the complete variable domain reads EAGVTQFPSHSVIEKGQTVTLRCDPISGHDNLYWYRRVMGKEIKFLLHFVKESKQDESGMPNNRFLAERTGGTYSTLKVQPAELEDSGVYFCASSREKWFNEQFFGPGTRLTVL.